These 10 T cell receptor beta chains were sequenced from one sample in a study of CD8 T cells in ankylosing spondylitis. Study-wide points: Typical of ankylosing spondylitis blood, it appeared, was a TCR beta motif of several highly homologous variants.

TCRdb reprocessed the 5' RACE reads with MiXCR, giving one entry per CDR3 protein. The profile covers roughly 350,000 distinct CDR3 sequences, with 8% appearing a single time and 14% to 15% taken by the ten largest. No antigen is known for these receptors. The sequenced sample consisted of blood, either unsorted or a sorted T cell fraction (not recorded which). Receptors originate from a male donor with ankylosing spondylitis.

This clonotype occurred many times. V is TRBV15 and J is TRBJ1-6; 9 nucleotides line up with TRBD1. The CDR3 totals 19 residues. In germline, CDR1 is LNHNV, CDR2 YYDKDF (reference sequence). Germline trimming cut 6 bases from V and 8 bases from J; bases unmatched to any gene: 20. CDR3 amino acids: CATRRTTGQGLLGDSPLHF. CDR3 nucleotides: TGTGCCACCAGGAGAACGACGGGACAGGGTTTGCTTGGGGATTCACCCCTCCACTTT.

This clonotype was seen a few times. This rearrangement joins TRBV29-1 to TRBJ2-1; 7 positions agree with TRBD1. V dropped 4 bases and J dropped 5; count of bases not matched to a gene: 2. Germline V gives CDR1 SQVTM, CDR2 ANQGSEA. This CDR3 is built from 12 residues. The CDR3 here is CSVAGGHNEQFF. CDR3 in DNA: TGCAGCGTTGCAGGGGGACACAATGAGCAGTTCTTC.

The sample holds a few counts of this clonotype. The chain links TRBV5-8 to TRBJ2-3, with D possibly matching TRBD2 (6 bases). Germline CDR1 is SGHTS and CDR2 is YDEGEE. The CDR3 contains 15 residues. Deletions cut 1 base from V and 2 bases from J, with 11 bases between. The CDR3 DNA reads TGTGCCAGCAGCTTGTTTAGCGGAAACACAGATACGCAGTATTTT. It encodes CASSLFSGNTDTQYF.

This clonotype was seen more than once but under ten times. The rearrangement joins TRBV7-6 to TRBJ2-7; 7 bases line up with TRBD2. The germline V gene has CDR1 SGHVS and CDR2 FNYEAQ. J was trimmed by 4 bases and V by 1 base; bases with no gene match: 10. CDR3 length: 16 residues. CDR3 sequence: CASSLEVRGRGYEQYF. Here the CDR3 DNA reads TGTGCCAGCAGCTTAGAAGTTCGCGGGAGAGGGTACGAGCAGTACTTC.

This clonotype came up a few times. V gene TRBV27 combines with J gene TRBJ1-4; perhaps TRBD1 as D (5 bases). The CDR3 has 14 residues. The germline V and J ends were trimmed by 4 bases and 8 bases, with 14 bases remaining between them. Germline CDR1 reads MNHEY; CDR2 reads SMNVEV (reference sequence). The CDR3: CASSSGTVVEKLFF. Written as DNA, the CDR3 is TGTGCCAGCAGTTCCGGGACGGTGGTGGAAAAACTGTTTTTT.

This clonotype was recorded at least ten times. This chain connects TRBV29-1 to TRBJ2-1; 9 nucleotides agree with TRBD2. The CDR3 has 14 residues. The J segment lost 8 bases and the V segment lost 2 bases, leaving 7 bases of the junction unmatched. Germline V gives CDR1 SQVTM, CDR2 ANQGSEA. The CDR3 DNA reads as TGCAGCGTTGAAAGGTTAGCGGGAGTTGATGAGCAGTTCTTC. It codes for CSVERLAGVDEQFF.

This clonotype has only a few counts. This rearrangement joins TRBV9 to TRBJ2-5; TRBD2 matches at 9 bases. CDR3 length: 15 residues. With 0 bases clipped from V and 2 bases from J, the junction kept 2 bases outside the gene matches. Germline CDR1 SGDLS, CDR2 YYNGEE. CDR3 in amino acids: CASSVGTSEQETQYF. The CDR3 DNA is TGTGCCAGCAGCGTAGGGACTAGCGAGCAAGAGACCCAGTACTTC.

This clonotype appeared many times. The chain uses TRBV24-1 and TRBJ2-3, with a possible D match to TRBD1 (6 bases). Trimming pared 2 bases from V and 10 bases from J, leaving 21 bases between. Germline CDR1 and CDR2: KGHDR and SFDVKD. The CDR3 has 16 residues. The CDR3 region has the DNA TGTGCCACCAGTGATTCCCCAGGGGCTAAAGCAGGGGCGCAGTATTTT. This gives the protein CATSDSPGAKAGAQYF.

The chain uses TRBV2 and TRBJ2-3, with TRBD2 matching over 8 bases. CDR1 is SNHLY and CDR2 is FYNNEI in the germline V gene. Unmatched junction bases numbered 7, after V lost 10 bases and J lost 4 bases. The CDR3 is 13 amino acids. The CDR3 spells CAKAGAGADTQYF. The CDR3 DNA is TGTGCCAAAGCGGGAGCGGGCGCAGATACGCAGTATTTT.

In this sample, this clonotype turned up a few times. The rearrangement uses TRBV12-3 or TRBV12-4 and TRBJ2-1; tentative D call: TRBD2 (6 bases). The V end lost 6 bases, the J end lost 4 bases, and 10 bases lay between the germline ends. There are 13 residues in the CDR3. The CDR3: CASRSGWYNEQFF. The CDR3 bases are TGTGCCAGCAGGAGCGGGTGGTACAATGAGCAGTTCTTC.